Following are 3 T cell receptor beta chains from one sample sequenced in a study of Ad26.COV2.S vaccination and SARS-CoV-2 variants. Treatment: some 19 received Ad26.COV2.S at low or high dose, single or two shots; about 5 received placebo; per-sample allocation not given. Day 63 after the first injection of vaccine or placebo was the sampling time. TCRdb's table, derived via immunoSEQ multiplex PCR, lists solely in-frame clones and lacks some. Here the sample spans around 370,000 clones, 70% to 90% being singletons. Sequencing was performed on peripheral blood, taken in a trial of Ad26.COV2.S vaccine versus placebo. The source of these receptors is a person between 18 and 60 years old who received the Ad26.COV2.S COVID-19 vaccine or a placebo.

The rearrangement joins TRBV4-3 to TRBJ1-5; D not certain. Per germline, CDR1 LGHNA and CDR2 YSLEER. This CDR3 has 15 amino acids. V dropped 0 bases and J dropped 0 bases, with 6 bases sitting between them. This CDR3 is CASSQDNHSNQPQHF. The CDR3, as DNA: TGCGCCAGCAGCCAAGATAACCATAGCAATCAGCCCCAGCATTTT.

The chain is built from TRBV3-1 (or the pseudogene TRBV3-2) and TRBJ2-3; D remains unclear. Trimming pared 7 bases from V and 0 bases from J, leaving 11 bases between. The CDR3 has 14 amino acids. CDR1 LGHDT and CDR2 YNNKEL come from the germline V gene (reference sequence). CDR3 loop: CASTPLGSTDTQYF. In nucleotides, the CDR3 is TGTGCCAGCACCCCGCTGGGTAGCACAGATACGCAGTATTTT.

V and J are TRBV7-6 and TRBJ2-1; D is undetermined. The CDR3 loop spans 16 amino acids. The germline V gene has CDR1 SGHVS and CDR2 FNYEAQ. Trimming shortened V by 5 bases and J by 2 bases, and 16 bases separated the two germline ends. CDR3 amino acids: CASSPVTRTPYNEQFF. In nucleotides, the CDR3 is TGTGCCAGCAGCCCTGTTACGAGGACCCCCTACAATGAGCAGTTCTTC.